The sequence of this T cell receptor beta chain was determined in a study of blood T cell repertoires in COVID-19. Study in general: Sites across the United States, Italy and Spain contributed samples from acute and convalescent COVID-19. From T cells, B-cell-depleted T cells, or PBMCs came the material, which was cDNA or gDNA.

Original methodology: Nucleated cell counts were estimated from reference gene primer amplification. Measured with immunoSEQ multiplex PCR; TCRdb has only the in-frame clones, and not every one. V and J calls and clone size are as listed in that table; D and trimming were resolved from the DNA. The sample shows 100,000 to 150,000 clones, roughly 83% of them seen only once. This clone was counted ten times or more. Trimming cost V 5 bases and J 6 bases; bases outside gene matches: 5. The CDR3 length is 15 residues. Germline V CDR1 and CDR2: ENHRY, SYGVKD. This receptor was taken from a man aged 35 to 55 with active or convalescent COVID-19. Sequencing was done on a sample of peripheral blood. This chain joins TRBV10-3 and TRBJ2-3, with 13 positions matching TRBD2. This CDR3 is CAISSTSGGRDTQYF. Here the CDR3 DNA reads TGTGCCATCAGTTCGACTAGCGGGGGGAGGGATACGCAGTATTTT.